This T cell receptor beta chain was obtained from a study of blood T cell repertoires in COVID-19. Trimming cost V 3 bases and J 5 bases; bases outside gene matches: 7. The CDR3 has 16 residues. Germline V CDR1 and CDR2: MDHEN, SYDVKM. The table came from immunoSEQ multiplex PCR; TCRdb's copy has only in-frame clones and leaves some out. Here the sample spans 95,000 to 120,000 clones, about 80% being singletons. The sequence came from a woman in her 70s with acute or convalescent COVID-19. Sequenced sample: peripheral blood. The V gene is TRBV28, the J gene TRBJ2-5; the match to TRBD2 covers 12 bases. The CDR3 DNA follows: TGTGCCAGCAGTTTGTCTAGCGGGGGGGCTAGGGAGACCCAGTACTTC. Translated: CASSLSSGGARETQYF.